What follows is one T cell receptor (beta chain) and its context. No antigen is known for it. The sample belongs to a study of CD8+ T cells in alopecia areata. Study results and caveats: Lesional scalp exceeded normal scalp in clonality, especially in alopecia totalis/universalis. Mice showed TCR sharing more clearly than patients did, possibly owing to HLA.

V dropped 3 bases and J dropped 5; count of bases not matched to a gene: 5. Germline lookup yields CDR1 WSHSY and CDR2 SAAADI. CDR3 length: 15 amino acids. Treatment noted: oral pan-JAK inhibitor, 5-10 mg twice daily. RNA was extracted and reverse transcribed into cDNA as the sequencing template. Repertoires were generated with immunoSEQ multiplex PCR, while TCRdb's copy carries only in-frame clones and drops some. This sample carries about 210,000 clones, roughly 64% of them seen once, and the ten largest clones take about 4%. The receptor comes from a human donor with alopecia areata. The V call is TRBV10-2, the J call TRBJ2-3; TRBD1 agrees at 10 bases. Sequencing was performed on CD4+ T cells sorted from blood, taken at week 4, from a patient treated with tofacitinib. DNA of the CDR3: TGCGCCAGCAGTGAAGACAGGGGGCGTGGAGATACGCAGTATTTT. This encodes CASSEDRGRGDTQYF.